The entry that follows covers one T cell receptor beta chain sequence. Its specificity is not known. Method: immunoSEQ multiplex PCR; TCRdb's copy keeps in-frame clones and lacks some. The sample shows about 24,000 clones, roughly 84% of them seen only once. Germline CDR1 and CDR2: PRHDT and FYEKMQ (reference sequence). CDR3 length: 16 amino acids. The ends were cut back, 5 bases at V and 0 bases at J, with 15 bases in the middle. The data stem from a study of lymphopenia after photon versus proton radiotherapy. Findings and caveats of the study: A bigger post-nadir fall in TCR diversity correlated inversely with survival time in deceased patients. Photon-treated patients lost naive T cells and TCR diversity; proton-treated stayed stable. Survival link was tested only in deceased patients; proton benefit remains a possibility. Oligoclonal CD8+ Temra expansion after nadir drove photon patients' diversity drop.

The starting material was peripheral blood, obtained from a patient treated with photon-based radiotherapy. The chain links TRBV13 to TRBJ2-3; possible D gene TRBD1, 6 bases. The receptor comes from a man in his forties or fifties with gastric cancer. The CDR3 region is CASSAFGGISTDTQYF. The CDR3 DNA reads TGTGCCAGCAGCGCGTTTGGGGGCATCAGCACAGATACGCAGTATTTT.